A selection of T cell receptor beta chains follows, all from one sample in a study of blood T cell repertoires in COVID-19. Assay: immunoSEQ multiplex PCR; the TCRdb copy retains only in-frame clones and omits some. This table holds some 370,000 clones, more than 75% found once. The sequenced material came from peripheral blood. The receptor source for this set is a woman aged 25 to 45 with COVID-19, enrolled during active disease. Each CDR3 is given with its conserved first and last residue. A D gene is named only where the DNA matches it firmly. For some rows the clone size is stated as once, few or many, or as a class when expanded; others skip it.

J gene,D gene,clone size,V gene,CDR3 DNA,CDR3 protein
TRBJ2-6,TRBD2,NA,TRBV19,TGTGCCAGTCGAGCGGGGTTCGGGGCCAACGTCCTGACTTTC,CASRAGFGANVLTF
TRBJ1-1,NA,many,TRBV3-1/TRBV3-2,TGTGCCAGCAGCCAACGGGCTGAAGCTTTCTTT,CASSQRAEAFF
TRBJ2-1,TRBD2,NA,TRBV27,TGTGCCAGCAGTTTATCGGCACTAGCGGGAGATGAGCAGTTCTTC,CASSLSALAGDEQFF
TRBJ2-5,NA,NA,TRBV18,TGTGCCAGCTCAGCGTCCCGGGAGACCCAGTACTTC,CASSASRETQYF
TRBJ2-7,TRBD2,NA,TRBV2,TGTGCCAGCACCCGACTAGCGGGAGGGCCCAGCGAGCAGTACTTC,CASTRLAGGPSEQYF
TRBJ2-7,NA,NA,TRBV20-1,TGCAGTGCCCGGACATGGTACGAGCAGTACTTC,CSARTWYEQYF
TRBJ2-2,NA,once,TRBV9,TGTGCCAGCAGCGTAGGCAGACTCACCGGGGAGCTGTTTTTT,CASSVGRLTGELFF
TRBJ2-1,NA,NA,TRBV4-3,TGCGCCAGCAGTCTGGACTCCAGCTCCTACAATGAGCAGTTCTTC,CASSLDSSSYNEQFF
TRBJ2-7,NA,NA,TRBV27,TGTGCCAGCAGTCTACTTGTATCCTACGAGCAGTACTTC,CASSLLVSYEQYF
TRBJ2-3,NA,NA,TRBV27,TGTGCCAGCAGTTTGCTAGTAAGAGACACAGATACGCAGTATTTT,CASSLLVRDTDTQYF
TRBJ2-7,TRBD1,once,TRBV5-6,TGTGCCAGCAGCTGGGGCAGGGGGAGATCCTACGAGCAGTACTTC,CASSWGRGRSYEQYF
TRBJ2-5,NA,once,TRBV6-5,TGTGCCAGCTCCCCTAGCGTGGAGACCCAGTACTTC,CASSPSVETQYF
TRBJ2-3,TRBD2,NA,TRBV2,TGTGCCACCAATCTAGCGGGCCAGGGAGATACGCAGTATTTT,CATNLAGQGDTQYF
TRBJ1-4,NA,NA,TRBV7-9,TGTGCCAGCAGCTCCACGGAAGGCGGACTAATCGAAAAACTGTTTTTT,CASSSTEGGLIEKLFF
TRBJ2-1,TRBD2,once,TRBV27,TGTGCCAGCAGTGGGACTAGCGGGAGGCGGGGGGAGCAGTTCTTC,CASSGTSGRRGEQFF
TRBJ2-2,NA,NA,TRBV11-3,TGTGCCAGCAGCTTAGATTCAGTGGCCGGGGAGCTGTTTTTT,CASSLDSVAGELFF
TRBJ2-7,TRBD2,NA,TRBV29-1,TGCAGCGTGGCCGGGACTAGCGGGAGTTCTTCCTACGAGCAGTACTTC,CSVAGTSGSSSYEQYF
TRBJ2-1,TRBD2,NA,TRBV19,TGTGCCATCTCAGCCAGCGGGATGGGGCAGTTCTTC,CAISASGMGQFF
TRBJ1-3,NA,NA,TRBV6-5,TGTGCCAGCAGCCAATCCGGCTCTGGAAACACCATATATTTT,CASSQSGSGNTIYF
TRBJ2-2,TRBD2,NA,TRBV7-6,TGTGCCAGCAGCTCCGGGGGAGGGCCGACCGGGGAGCTGTTTTTT,CASSSGGGPTGELFF
TRBJ2-3,NA,NA,TRBV6-5,TGTTCGTTGGACAGTAGCACAGATACGCAGTATTTT,CSLDSSTDTQYF
TRBJ2-6,TRBD2,few,TRBV4-1,TGCGCCAGCAGCCCTCTAGCGGGGGGAGTAACAGGGGCCAACGTCCTGACTTTC,CASSPLAGGVTGANVLTF
TRBJ2-3,TRBD2,once,TRBV4-1,TGCGCCAGCAGCCAAGTGGTAGCGGGACCTTGGGCAGATACGCAGTATTTT,CASSQVVAGPWADTQYF
TRBJ2-1,TRBD1,NA,TRBV4-1,TGCGCCAGCACACCGGGACAGGGCTACAATGAGCAGTTCTTC,CASTPGQGYNEQFF
TRBJ1-3,NA,NA,TRBV28,TGTGCCAGCAGTGGGCCTGGGACAGGAAACACCATATATTTT,CASSGPGTGNTIYF
TRBJ1-2,NA,NA,TRBV9,TGTGCCAGCAGCCTAAAGGAAGGGGTCTATGGCTACACCTTC,CASSLKEGVYGYTF
TRBJ1-2,TRBD1,NA,TRBV11-2,TGTGCCAGCAGGCGGACAGGGTCATATGGCTACACCTTC,CASRRTGSYGYTF
TRBJ1-6,NA,NA,TRBV28,TGTGCCAGCAGCGACTCCGGCCCGATTAATTCACCCCTCCACTTT,CASSDSGPINSPLHF
TRBJ2-3,NA,NA,TRBV18,TGTGCCAGCCAAGAGGGGGGCACAGATACGCAGTATTTT,CASQEGGTDTQYF
TRBJ2-1,TRBD2,NA,TRBV6-4,TGTGCCAGCAGTGACCTAGCGGGAGTGCCCGACAATGAGCAGTTCTTC,CASSDLAGVPDNEQFF